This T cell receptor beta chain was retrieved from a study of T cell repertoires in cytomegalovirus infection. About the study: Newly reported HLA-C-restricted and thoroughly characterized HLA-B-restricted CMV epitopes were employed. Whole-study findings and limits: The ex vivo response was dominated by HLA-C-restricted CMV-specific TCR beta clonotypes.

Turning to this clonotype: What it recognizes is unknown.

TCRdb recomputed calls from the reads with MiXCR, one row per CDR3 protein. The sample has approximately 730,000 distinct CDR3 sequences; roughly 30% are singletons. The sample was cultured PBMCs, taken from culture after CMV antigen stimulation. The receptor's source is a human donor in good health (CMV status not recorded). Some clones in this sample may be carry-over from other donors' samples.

CDR3 in amino acids: CSVQWEGKVNTEAFF. The CDR3, as DNA: TGCAGCGTTCAGTGGGAGGGAAAGGTGAACACTGAAGCTTTCTTT. The V and J genes are TRBV29-1 and TRBJ1-1, with no clear D. There are 15 residues in the CDR3. Per the germline V gene, CDR1 is SQVTM and CDR2 is ANQGSEA. V lost 5 bases and J lost 0, with 16 bases in between.